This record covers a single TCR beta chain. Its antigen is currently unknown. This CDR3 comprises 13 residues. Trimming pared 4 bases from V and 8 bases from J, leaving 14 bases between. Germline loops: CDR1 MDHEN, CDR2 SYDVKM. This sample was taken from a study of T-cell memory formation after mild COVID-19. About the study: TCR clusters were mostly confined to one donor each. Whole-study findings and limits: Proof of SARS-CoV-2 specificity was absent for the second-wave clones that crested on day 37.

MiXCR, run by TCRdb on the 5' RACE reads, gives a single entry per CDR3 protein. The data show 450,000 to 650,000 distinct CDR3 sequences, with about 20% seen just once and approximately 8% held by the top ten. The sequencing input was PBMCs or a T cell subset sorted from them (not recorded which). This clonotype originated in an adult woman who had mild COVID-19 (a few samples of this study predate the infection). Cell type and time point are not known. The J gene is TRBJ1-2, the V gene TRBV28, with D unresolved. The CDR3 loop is CASSSRPSAGYTF. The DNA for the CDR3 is TGTGCCAGCAGTTCTCGACCCTCAGCGGGCTACACCTTC.